The source of this TCR beta chain is a study of T cell responses to AZD1222 COVID-19 vaccine. Study outcomes and limitations: Only five or six people who got AZD1222 tested seropositive at baseline. There were mostly white British donors and more females than males, and clonal diversity was possibly underestimated.

Using immunoSEQ multiplex PCR, the repertoire was profiled, and TCRdb retains in-frame clones only, with some absent. The sample lists over 150,000 clones, 75% to 90% occurring once. A word on this clone: The target antigen is unknown.

The CDR3 has 15 amino acids. V was pared by 0 bases and J by 6 bases, with 6 bases of the junction left unmatched. Germline CDR1 is SGHRS and CDR2 is YFSETQ. The chain carries TRBV5-1 and TRBJ2-1; 7 nucleotides align to TRBD2. The sequences come from peripheral blood, collected on day 0 of AZD1222 vaccination. This TCR came from an adult in good health. The CDR3 DNA sequence: TGCGCCAGCAGCTTGGGGACCACGGGGGGCAATGAGCAGTTCTTC. This codes for CASSLGTTGGNEQFF.